This entry features one T cell receptor (beta chain) sequence. Its cognate antigen is unknown. Losses at the gene ends were 5 bases for V and 5 bases for J; bases not matched to a gene: 8. The CDR3 sequence is 15 residues long. The germline V gene encodes CDR1 SGHNT and CDR2 YENEEA. TCRdb keeps only in-frame clones here, not all; method: immunoSEQ multiplex PCR. The sample lists 660,000 or so clones, roughly 95% occurring once. The sample is drawn from a study of shared clonotypes between healthy human individuals. Study in general: Participating donors consisted of two women and a few men aged 18 to 49. Study-wide results and caveats: Naive subsets, compared against memory subsets, generally had larger estimated richness values.

The naive CD8 fraction comprised CD45RO-negative cells positively selected for CCR7 and excluded terminally differentiated effector memory CD45RA+ cells. This receptor was obtained from a woman aged 30 to 39 in good health. The chain carries TRBV11-3 and TRBJ2-1; TRBD1 matches 8 bases. Sequencing used naive CD8+ T cells sorted from blood. Here the CDR3 reads CASSLTGVGDNEQFF. The CDR3 DNA sequence: TGTGCCAGCAGCCTGACAGGGGTAGGGGACAATGAGCAGTTCTTC.